The source of this T cell receptor (beta chain) is a study of blood T cells in healthy people across ages. Whole-study findings and limits: As age increased, TCR beta diversity per million T cells fell in a roughly linear fashion.

Through a sample-barcoded 5' primer and a J-beta primer mix, a second PCR was run for roughly 7 to 12 cycles. TCRdb reprocessed the 5' RACE reads via MiXCR and lists one record per CDR3 protein. The sample lists about 800,000 distinct CDR3 sequences, around a quarter occurring once. Concerning this clonotype: Antigen specificity is unknown.

PBMCs were isolated at a quantity of at least 7 million per sample. Per germline, CDR1 MGHRA and CDR2 YSYEKL. The CDR3 spans 16 residues. Trimming took 3 bases from V and 3 from J; bases not matched to a gene: 9. The sample was also linked to a second study, of T cells of mothers and their children.

The source is a boy younger than 18 in good health. The V and J genes are TRBV4-1 and TRBJ2-7; 9 bases line up with TRBD2. Sample: blood. CDR3 sequence (DNA): TGCGCCAGCAGCCAGGGTCCAGCGGGAGGTGGCTACGAGCAGTACTTC. Translated: CASSQGPAGGGYEQYF.